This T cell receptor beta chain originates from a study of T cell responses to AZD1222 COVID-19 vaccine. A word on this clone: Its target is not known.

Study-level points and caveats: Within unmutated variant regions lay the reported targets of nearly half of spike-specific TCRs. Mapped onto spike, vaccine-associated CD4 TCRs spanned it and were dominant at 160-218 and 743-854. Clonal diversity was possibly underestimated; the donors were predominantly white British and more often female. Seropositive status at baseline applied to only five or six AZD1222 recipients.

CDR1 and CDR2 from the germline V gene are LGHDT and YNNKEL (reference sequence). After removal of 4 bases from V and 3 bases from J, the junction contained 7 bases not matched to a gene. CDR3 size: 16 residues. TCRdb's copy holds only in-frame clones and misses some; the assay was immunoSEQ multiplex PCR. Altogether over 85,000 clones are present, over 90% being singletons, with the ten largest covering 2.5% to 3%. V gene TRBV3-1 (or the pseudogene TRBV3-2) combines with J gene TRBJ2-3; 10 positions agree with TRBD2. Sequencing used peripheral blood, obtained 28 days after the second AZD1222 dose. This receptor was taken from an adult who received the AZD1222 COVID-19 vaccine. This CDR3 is CASSPQIAGGTDTQYF. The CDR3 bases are TGTGCCAGCAGCCCCCAAATAGCGGGGGGAACAGATACGCAGTATTTT.